This is a list of T cell receptor beta chains from one sample in a study of cytomegalovirus exposure and HLA in healthy donors. Assay used: immunoSEQ multiplex PCR; TCRdb lists only in-frame clones, some missing. The sample contains 100,000 to 150,000 clones, around 84% of which appear only once. Sequenced sample: PBMCs. These receptor sequences come from a woman aged 18 to 35 in good health and CMV-seropositive. CDR3s include the opening cysteine and the closing phenylalanine or tryptophan. Each record gives: J gene, V gene, D gene, clone size, CDR3 DNA, CDR3 protein. D genes are given only for firm matches. For some rows the clone size is stated as once, few or many, or as a class when expanded; others skip it.

TRBJ1-2 | TRBV6-5 | TRBD1 | . | TGTGCCAGCAGGCCTACGGACAGGCCAGAGGGTGGCTACACCTTC | CASRPTDRPEGGYTF
TRBJ2-5 | TRBV5-4 | TRBD2 | . | TGTGCCAGCAGGCCACCGGGACTAGTAGAGACCCAGTACTTC | CASRPPGLVETQYF
TRBJ2-1 | TRBV27 | . | . | TGTGCCAGCAGTTTAGCGGTTTCCCCACCGCCTTACAATGAGCAGTTCTTC | CASSLAVSPPPYNEQFF
TRBJ2-1 | TRBV4-1 | TRBD2 | . | TGCGCCAGCAGCCTTCGGGACACTAGCGGGGGGGCAAATGAGCAGTTCTTC | CASSLRDTSGGANEQFF
TRBJ1-6 | TRBV6-5 | . | once | TGTGCCAGCAGTTACTCGTCGGATTCACCCCTCCACTTT | CASSYSSDSPLHF
TRBJ2-3 | TRBV4-1 | TRBD2 | . | TGCGCCAGCAGCCAATCCGGGACTAGCGGGGGAGATACGCAGTATTTT | CASSQSGTSGGDTQYF
TRBJ2-2 | TRBV2 | TRBD2 | . | TGTGCCAGCAGTGAGCAGCGGGGGAACACCGGGGAGCTGTTTTTT | CASSEQRGNTGELFF
TRBJ2-6 | TRBV11-2 | . | once | TGTGCCAGCAGCTTAGACTCTCTCAGCTCTGGGGCCAACGTCCTGACTTTC | CASSLDSLSSGANVLTF
TRBJ1-1 | TRBV28 | . | . | TGTGCCAGCAGTTTAGTGGACGGGAGAACAACTGAAGCTTTCTTT | CASSLVDGRTTEAFF
TRBJ2-3 | TRBV9 | . | . | TGTGCCAGCAGCGAGCGGGTCGTCACAGATACGCAGTATTTT | CASSERVVTDTQYF
TRBJ2-3 | TRBV9 | . | . | TGTGCCAGCAGCGCGGGGGTCCTCACAGATACGCAGTATTTT | CASSAGVLTDTQYF
TRBJ1-4 | TRBV6-5 | . | few | TGTGCCAGCAGCGCGGGCGGGGGGGATGAAAAACTGTTTTTT | CASSAGGGDEKLFF
TRBJ2-5 | TRBV28 | TRBD1 | few | TGTGCCAGCAGTTTAGATGGGACAGGGGTAGAGACCCAGTACTTC | CASSLDGTGVETQYF
TRBJ2-7 | TRBV7-9 | . | . | TGTGCCAGCAGCCCGCAGGGAAACGAGCAGTACTTC | CASSPQGNEQYF
TRBJ2-7 | TRBV5-1 | . | . | TGCGCCAGCAGCTTGGAGCTAGTGGGCGAGCAGTACTTC | CASSLELVGEQYF
TRBJ2-7 | TRBV7-2 | TRBD2 | . | TGTGCCAGCAGCGGTGGGGTAGCGGGGGGAGACGAGCAGTACTTC | CASSGGVAGGDEQYF
TRBJ2-2 | TRBV10-2 | TRBD2 | . | TGCGCCAGCAGGGTTCGGGGGGGGCATGCTAGCGGGGAGCTGTTTTTT | CASRVRGGHASGELFF
TRBJ1-5 | TRBV7-6 | . | . | TGTGCCAGCAGCTTAGCCTTCAATCAGCCCCAGCATTTT | CASSLAFNQPQHF
TRBJ1-1 | TRBV27 | TRBD1 | . | TGTGCCAGCAGTTTACTCGACAGGGAAGCTGAAGCTTTCTTT | CASSLLDREAEAFF
TRBJ1-2 | TRBV10-3 | TRBD1 | . | TGTGCCATCAGAACAGGGGGCCTCAACTATGGCTACACCTTC | CAIRTGGLNYGYTF
TRBJ1-6 | TRBV6-5 | . | . | TGTGCCAGCAGTTATGCAGTACAGGGTGAAAGCTCACCCCTCCACTTT | CASSYAVQGESSPLHF
TRBJ2-1 | TRBV7-6 | TRBD2 | . | TGTGCCAGCAGCTTAGACGGGGGGGATAACTACAATGAGCAGTTCTTC | CASSLDGGDNYNEQFF
TRBJ1-2 | TRBV6-1 | . | once | TGTGCCAGCAGTGCGGGCTGGGGAGACCCTTCTCCCTATGGCTACACCTTC | CASSAGWGDPSPYGYTF